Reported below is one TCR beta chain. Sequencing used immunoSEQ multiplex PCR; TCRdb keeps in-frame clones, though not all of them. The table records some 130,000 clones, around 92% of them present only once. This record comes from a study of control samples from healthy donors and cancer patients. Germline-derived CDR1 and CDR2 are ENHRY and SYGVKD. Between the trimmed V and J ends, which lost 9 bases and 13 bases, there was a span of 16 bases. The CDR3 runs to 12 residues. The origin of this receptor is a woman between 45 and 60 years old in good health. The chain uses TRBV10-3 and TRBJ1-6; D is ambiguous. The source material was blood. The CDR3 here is CAIVPPTSPLHF. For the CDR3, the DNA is TGTGCCATAGTTCCGCCAACTTCCCCCCTCCACTTT.